Shown below are 25 T cell receptor beta chains from a single sample sequenced in a study of CD8+ T cells in alopecia areata. cDNA reverse transcribed from extracted RNA served as the sequencing template. Method: immunoSEQ multiplex PCR; TCRdb's copy keeps in-frame clones and lacks some. Found here are some 120,000 clones, approximately 47% of them singletons; the top ten hold roughly a tenth. Sequencing input: NKG2D-low CD8+ T cells sorted from blood. The receptor set was obtained from a human donor with alopecia areata.

This clone was seen a handful of times. V usage is TRBV14 and J usage is TRBJ2-7; D gene unclear. Deletions cut 1 base from V and 3 bases from J, with 7 bases between. Germline V gene lookup returns CDR1 SGHDN and CDR2 FVKESK. The CDR3 covers 13 residues. This CDR3 reads CASSQVHSYEQYF. DNA for the CDR3: TGTGCCAGCAGCCAAGTTCACAGCTACGAGCAGTACTTC.

The chain uses TRBV7-9 and TRBJ2-7; D might be TRBD1 or TRBD2, each matching 5 bases. Germline CDR1 reads SEHNR; CDR2 reads FQNEAQ (reference sequence). The V and J ends lost 8 bases and 6 bases respectively, with 14 bases between them. The CDR3 extends over 12 amino acids. CDR3 bases: TGTGCCAGCCTTACACGGGACGGCGAGCAGTACTTC. Protein product: CASLTRDGEQYF. Looking up the rest from reference TRBV7-9 and TRBJ2-7 gives the full variable domain: DTGVSQNPRHKITKRGQNVTFRCDPISEHNRLYWYRQTLGQGPEFLTYFQNEAQLEKSRLLSDRFSAERPKGSFSTLEIQRTEQGDSAMYLCASLTRDGEQYFGPGTRLTVT.

The chain uses TRBV5-1 and TRBJ2-7; D assignment may be TRBD1 or TRBD2 (5 bases each). The V and J ends lost 2 bases and 6 bases respectively, with 15 bases between them. CDR3 length equals 14 residues. The V gene's germline CDR1 is SGHRS and CDR2 YFSETQ. The chain's CDR3 is CASSFVAVGTEQYF. For the CDR3, the DNA is TGCGCCAGCAGCTTCGTGGCCGTGGGGACCGAGCAGTACTTC. The full variable domain, its missing parts supplied by reference TRBV5-1 and TRBJ2-7, is KAGVTQTPRYLIKTRGQQVTLSCSPISGHRSVSWYQQTPGQGLQFLFEYFSETQRNKGNFPGRFSGRQFSNSRSEMNVSTLELGDSALYLCASSFVAVGTEQYFGPGTRLTVT.

Here the CDR3 reads CAWSIGDTQYF. CDR3 nucleotides: TGTGCCTGGAGTATCGGGGATACGCAGTATTTT. This chain links TRBV30 with TRBJ2-3; D gene ambiguous. Germline CDR1 GTSNPN, CDR2 SVGIG (reference sequence). The V end was cut by 2 bases, the J end by 6 bases, with 6 bases between. The CDR3 is 11 amino acids.

The rearrangement joins TRBV2 to TRBJ2-1, with 14 bases matching TRBD2. J lost 5 bases, V lost 6 bases, and 3 bases had no gene match. Germline lookup yields CDR1 SNHLY and CDR2 FYNNEI. This CDR3 spans 15 amino acids. The CDR3 region has the DNA TGTGCCAGCAGAGGACTAGCGGGAGGTGACAATGAGCAGTTCTTC. It translates to CASRGLAGGDNEQFF.

This clone appeared once. The V gene is TRBV29-1, the J gene TRBJ2-1, with TRBD1 as a possible D gene (6 bases). The CDR3 contains 13 residues. Germline-derived CDR1 and CDR2 are SQVTM and ANQGSEA. Trimming stripped 6 bases from V and 4 bases from J, with 13 bases between. In DNA, the CDR3 is TGCAGCGTGGGGACACGGGATTACAATGAGCAGTTCTTC. Its translation: CSVGTRDYNEQFF.

The chain recombines TRBV6-5 with TRBJ2-3; D might be TRBD1 (6 bases). V was trimmed by 4 bases and J by 4 bases, leaving 9 bases between them. The length of the CDR3 is 13 residues. In germline, CDR1 is MNHEY, CDR2 SVGAGI. The CDR3 nucleotides read TGTGCCAGCAGTTTGTGGGGGCCAGATACGCAGTATTTT. Translated, it gives CASSLWGPDTQYF.

The rearrangement joins TRBV7-9 to TRBJ2-5; TRBD1 matches 8 bases. Germline-derived CDR1 and CDR2 are SEHNR and FQNEAQ (reference sequence). Germline trimming cut 3 bases from V and 5 bases from J; bases unmatched to any gene: 2. This CDR3 is 13 amino acids long. The CDR3 loop is CASSLDREETQYF. As DNA, the CDR3 is TGTGCCAGCAGCTTGGACAGGGAGGAGACCCAGTACTTC.

This chain joins TRBV30 and TRBJ2-7; D tentatively fits TRBD1 or TRBD2 (5 bases each). CDR3 length: 12 residues. CDR1 is GTSNPN and CDR2 is SVGIG in the germline V gene (reference sequence). V was shortened by 6 bases and J by 4 bases, with 13 bases between the two germline ends. The CDR3 coding sequence is TGTGCCTGCCTGGACGGGGCTTACGAGCAGTACTTC. This gives the protein CACLDGAYEQYF. The complete variable domain, with remaining parts taken from reference TRBV30 and TRBJ2-7, reads SQTIHQWPATLVQPVGSPLSLECTVEGTSNPNLYWYRQAAGRGLQLLFYSVGIGQISSEVPQNLSASRPQDRQFILSSKKLLLSDSGFYLCACLDGAYEQYFGPGTRLTVT.

This clone was found a few times. The J gene is TRBJ2-7, the V gene TRBV29-1, with D possibly TRBD2 on 5 matching bases. The germline gives CDR1 SQVTM, CDR2 ANQGSEA. The CDR3 sequence is 12 residues long. Trimming cost V 4 bases and J 6 bases, with 13 bases left between them. CDR3 sequence: CSVGTARGEQYF. CDR3 nucleotides: TGCAGCGTTGGGACTGCCCGAGGCGAGCAGTACTTC.

The rearrangement uses TRBV7-9 and TRBJ2-5, with no clear D. Germline V gene lookup returns CDR1 SEHNR and CDR2 FQNEAQ (reference sequence). The CDR3 loop spans 14 amino acids. V was pared by 5 bases and J by 0 bases, with 10 bases between. DNA for the CDR3: TGTGCCAGCAGCGACTTAAGCAACCAAGAGACCCAGTACTTC. Amino acid sequence: CASSDLSNQETQYF.

This clone has a single count. The chain employs TRBV29-1 and TRBJ1-1; TRBD1 agrees at 7 bases. Germline-derived CDR1 and CDR2 are SQVTM and ANQGSEA. The CDR3 is 15 amino acids. The junction had 10 bases not matched to a gene; V was cut back by 1 base and J by 5 bases. The CDR3 sequence is CSVEVADRVGTEAFF. The DNA for the CDR3 is TGCAGCGTTGAAGTGGCAGACAGGGTTGGGACTGAAGCTTTCTTT.

The V gene is TRBV28, the J gene TRBJ2-7, with D possibly matching TRBD1 (6 bases). CDR3 length: 15 residues. Trimming removed 4 bases at V and 3 bases at J, with 16 bases between. The germline gives CDR1 MDHEN, CDR2 SYDVKM. CDR3 coding DNA: TGTGCCAGCAGTTCACTGACAGGAACCATCTACGAGCAGTACTTC. Translating it yields CASSSLTGTIYEQYF.

V usage is TRBV9 and J usage is TRBJ2-1, with D perhaps given as TRBD1 or TRBD2 (6 bases each). The CDR3 consists of 15 residues. CDR1 is SGDLS, CDR2 YYNGEE, per germline. V lost 3 bases and J lost 3, with 13 bases in between. This CDR3 reads CASSARGGGYNEQFF. CDR3 DNA sequence: TGTGCCAGCAGCGCCCGTGGAGGGGGCTACAATGAGCAGTTCTTC.

This clone came up a few times. CDR3 amino acids: CAWRVNTEAFF. The DNA of the CDR3 is TGTGCCTGGAGGGTGAACACTGAAGCTTTCTTT. The V and J genes are TRBV30 and TRBJ1-1; D gene uncertain. The CDR3 has 11 amino acids. CDR1 is GTSNPN, CDR2 SVGIG, per germline (reference sequence). Trimming removed 3 bases at V and 0 bases at J, with 2 bases between.

The CDR3: CASSFLSGGVNEQFF. In DNA, the CDR3 is TGTGCCAGCAGTTTCCTTAGCGGGGGGGTAAATGAGCAGTTCTTC. J is TRBJ2-1 and V is TRBV27; TRBD2 matches at 11 bases. The ends lost 3 bases at V and 7 bases at J; junction bases unmatched: 5. This CDR3 is 15 amino acids long. Germline CDR1 and CDR2: MNHEY and SMNVEV (reference sequence).

This clone was seen a few times. The J gene is TRBJ2-3, the V gene TRBV29-1; TRBD2 matches 8 bases. The CDR3 runs to 14 residues. Germline V CDR1 and CDR2: SQVTM, ANQGSEA. The J segment lost 0 bases and the V segment lost 6 bases, leaving 5 bases of the junction unmatched. The DNA for the CDR3 is TGCAGCGTCCCTATAGCGGGAAGCACAGATACGCAGTATTTT. The encoded protein is CSVPIAGSTDTQYF.

This clone was seen a single time. The genes are TRBV30 and TRBJ2-3; no firm D call. CDR3 length: 15 amino acids. Germline assignment: CDR1 GTSNPN and CDR2 SVGIG (reference sequence). Trimming took 0 bases from V and 0 from J, leaving 10 bases between them. CDR3 DNA: TGTGCCTGGAGTGTAGAGGATCCGAGCACAGATACGCAGTATTTT. Translation gives CAWSVEDPSTDTQYF.

For this clone: The sample holds other DNA sequences that translate to the same CDR3. The chain couples TRBV6-5 to TRBJ1-1, with D unresolved. Per the germline V gene, CDR1 is MNHEY and CDR2 is SVGAGI. V was clipped by 5 bases and J by 4 bases, with 5 bases between them. This CDR3 is 11 amino acids long. The CDR3 sequence: CASSVGTEAFF. The DNA for the CDR3 is TGTGCCAGCAGTGTGGGCACTGAAGCTTTCTTT.

This clone was found a few times. The V call is TRBV2, the J call TRBJ2-2, with a tentative D call TRBD2 (5 bases). CDR1 and CDR2 (germline): SNHLY, FYNNEI. This CDR3 is built from 14 residues. V lost 5 bases to trimming and J lost 4 bases, with 11 bases between them. The CDR3 reads CASSYQEATGELFF. The CDR3 DNA reads as TGTGCCAGCAGTTACCAGGAGGCCACCGGGGAGCTGTTTTTT.

This clone is a singleton in its sample. The chain recombines TRBV9 with TRBJ1-1, with D unresolved. The germline V and J ends were trimmed by 2 bases and 10 bases, with 12 bases remaining between them. CDR1 is SGDLS, CDR2 YYNGEE, per germline. The CDR3 contains 12 residues. The CDR3 protein is CASSVLGGGAFF. CDR3 sequence (DNA): TGTGCCAGCAGCGTGCTAGGCGGCGGAGCTTTCTTT.

V is TRBV29-1 and J is TRBJ2-1, with TRBD2 identical over 13 bases. The germline V gene encodes CDR1 SQVTM and CDR2 ANQGSEA. Losses at the gene ends were 5 bases for V and 7 bases for J; bases not matched to a gene: 8. The CDR3 spans 15 residues. CDR3 bases: TGCAGCGTTCTCGCGACTAGCGGGGGGTTAAATGAGCAGTTCTTC. Translating gives CSVLATSGGLNEQFF.

J is TRBJ2-3 and V is TRBV5-1; tentatively, D is TRBD2 (7 bases). V lost 4 bases and J lost 1, with 13 bases in between. The CDR3 sequence is 15 residues long. Germline-derived CDR1 and CDR2 are SGHRS and YFSETQ. CDR3 residues: CASSPDGGRTDTQYF. DNA of the CDR3: TGCGCCAGCAGCCCGGACGGGGGGCGCACAGATACGCAGTATTTT.

The gene calls are TRBV20-1 and TRBJ2-3; D not certain. Trimming took 1 base from V and 5 from J, leaving 4 bases between them. This CDR3 is 11 amino acids long. CDR1 is DFQATT, CDR2 SNEGSKA, per germline (reference sequence). The CDR3 DNA is TGCAGTGCTAGAGGCGGAGATACGCAGTATTTT. Protein product: CSARGGDTQYF.

The J gene is TRBJ2-5, the V gene TRBV15, with D tentatively TRBD2 (5 bases). V was clipped by 5 bases and J by 1 base, with 20 bases between them. Germline V CDR1 and CDR2: LNHNV, YYDKDF (reference sequence). The CDR3 sequence is 17 residues long. This CDR3 is CATSLTSGRDFQETQYF. The CDR3 DNA reads TGTGCCACCAGCCTCACCTCGGGAAGAGACTTCCAAGAGACCCAGTACTTC.